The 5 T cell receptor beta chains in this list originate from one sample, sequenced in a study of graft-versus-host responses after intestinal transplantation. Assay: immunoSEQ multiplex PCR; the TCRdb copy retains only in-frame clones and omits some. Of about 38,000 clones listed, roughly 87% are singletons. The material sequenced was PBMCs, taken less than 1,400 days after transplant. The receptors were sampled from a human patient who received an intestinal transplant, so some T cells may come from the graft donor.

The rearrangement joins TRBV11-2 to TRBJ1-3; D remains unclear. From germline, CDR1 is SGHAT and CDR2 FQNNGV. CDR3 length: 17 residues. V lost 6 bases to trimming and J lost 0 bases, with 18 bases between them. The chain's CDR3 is CASRKVLPSDSGNTIYF. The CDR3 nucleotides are TGTGCCAGCAGGAAGGTACTCCCCAGCGACTCTGGAAACACCATATATTTT.

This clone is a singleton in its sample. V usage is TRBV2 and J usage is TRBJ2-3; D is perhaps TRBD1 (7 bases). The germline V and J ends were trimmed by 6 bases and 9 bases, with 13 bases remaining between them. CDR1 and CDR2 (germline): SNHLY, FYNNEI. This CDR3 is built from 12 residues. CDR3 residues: CASRAGGRTQYF. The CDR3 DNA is TGTGCCAGCAGGGCAGGGGGGCGGACGCAGTATTTT. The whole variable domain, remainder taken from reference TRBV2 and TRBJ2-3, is EPEVTQTPSHQVTQMGQEVILRCVPISNHLYFYWYRQILGQKVEFLVSFYNNEISEKSEIFDDQFSVERPDGSNFTLKIRSTKLEDSAMYFCASRAGGRTQYFGPGTRLTVL.

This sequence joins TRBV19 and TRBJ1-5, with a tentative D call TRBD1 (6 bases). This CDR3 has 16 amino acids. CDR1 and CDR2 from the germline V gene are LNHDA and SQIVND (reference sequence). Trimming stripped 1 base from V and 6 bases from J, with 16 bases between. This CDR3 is CASSIATSGASQPQHF. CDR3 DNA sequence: TGTGCCAGTAGTATAGCGACCTCAGGGGCTAGTCAGCCCCAGCATTTT.

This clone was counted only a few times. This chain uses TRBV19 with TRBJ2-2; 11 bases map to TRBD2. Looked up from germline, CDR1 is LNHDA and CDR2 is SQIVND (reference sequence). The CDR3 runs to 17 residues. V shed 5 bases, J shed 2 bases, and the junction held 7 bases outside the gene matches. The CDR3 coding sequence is TGTGCCAGTAGTGTCGGACTAGCGGGCCCCAACACCGGGGAGCTGTTTTTT. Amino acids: CASSVGLAGPNTGELFF.

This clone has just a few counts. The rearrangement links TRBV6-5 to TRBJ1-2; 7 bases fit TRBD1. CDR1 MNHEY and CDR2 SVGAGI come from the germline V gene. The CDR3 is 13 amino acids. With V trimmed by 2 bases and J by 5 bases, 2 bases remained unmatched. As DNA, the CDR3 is TGTGCCAGCAGTTACCCAGGGGGATATGGCTACACCTTC. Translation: CASSYPGGYGYTF.